The TCR beta chain under discussion was sequenced for a study of shared clonotypes between healthy human individuals. Only Caucasian adults living in Nashville, Tennessee served as donors. CDR1 and CDR2 (germline): SGHVS, FNYEAQ. This CDR3 is 14 amino acids long. Trimming removed 5 bases from V and 3 bases from J; junction bases left unmatched: 7. Here immunoSEQ multiplex PCR was the method, and the copy in TCRdb shows in-frame clones only, minus some. The sample yields 900,000 to 1,200,000 clones, approximately 80% seen once. This sequence originates from a man aged 18 to 29 in good health. Some clones in this sample may be carry-over from other donors' samples. The chain combines TRBV7-6 with TRBJ2-7; TRBD1 agrees at 7 bases. The sequencing input was memory CD4+ T cells from PBMCs. This sample's subset: CD45RA-negative fraction. The CDR3 bases are TGTGCCAGCAGCCTGAGGACAGGACGCTACGAGCAGTACTTC. Encoded protein: CASSLRTGRYEQYF.